This T cell receptor beta chain was recovered during a study of response to subunit inactivated influenza vaccine. General observations from the study: The authors put forward the suggestion that each seasonal influenza vaccination may bring in only a limited number of new T cells.

This clonotype was picked up a small number of times. No antigen is known for it. This CDR3 is 17 amino acids long. MiXCR, applied by TCRdb to the RT-PCR reads, yields one record per CDR3 protein. The top ten hold around 7% of the sample, which has about 700,000 distinct CDR3 sequences, more than 11% seen once. Sequencing used PBMCs from blood, obtained 14 to 15 days before vaccination. This receptor was obtained from a man aged 45-60 years who received an inactivated influenza vaccine. The rearrangement uses TRBV21-1 and TRBJ1-5. TRBV21-1 is reported as a pseudogene. The CDR3 loop reads CASSTFKCHHSNQPQHF. CDR3 coding DNA: TGTGCCAGCAGCACCTTCAAATGCCACCATAGCAATCAGCCCCAGCATTTT.